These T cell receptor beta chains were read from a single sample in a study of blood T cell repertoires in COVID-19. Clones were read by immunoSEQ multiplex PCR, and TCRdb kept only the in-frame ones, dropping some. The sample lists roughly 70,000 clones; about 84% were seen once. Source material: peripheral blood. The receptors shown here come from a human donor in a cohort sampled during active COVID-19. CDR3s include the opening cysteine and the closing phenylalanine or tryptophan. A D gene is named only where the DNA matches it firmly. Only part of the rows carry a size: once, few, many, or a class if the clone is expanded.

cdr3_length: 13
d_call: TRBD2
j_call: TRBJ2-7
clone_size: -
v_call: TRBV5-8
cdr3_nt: TGTGCCAGCACTAGCGGGAGGGCTTCCGAGCAGTACTTC
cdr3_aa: CASTSGRASEQYF

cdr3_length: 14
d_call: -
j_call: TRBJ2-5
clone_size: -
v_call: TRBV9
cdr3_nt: TGTGCCAGCAGCGTAACTTCGACTGGGGAGACCCAGTACTTC
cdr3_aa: CASSVTSTGETQYF

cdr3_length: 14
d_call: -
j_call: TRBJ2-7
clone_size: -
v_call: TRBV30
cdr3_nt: TGTGCCTGGAGATTACCGGGGAGGTCTGGCGAGCAGTACTTC
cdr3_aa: CAWRLPGRSGEQYF

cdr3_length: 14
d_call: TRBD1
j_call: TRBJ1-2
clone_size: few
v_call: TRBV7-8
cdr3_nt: TGTGCCAGCAGCTTGGACGACAGGGTAGGGGGCTACACCTTC
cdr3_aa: CASSLDDRVGGYTF

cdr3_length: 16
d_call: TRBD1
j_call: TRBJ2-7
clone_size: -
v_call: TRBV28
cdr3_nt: TGTGCCAGCATTTCGGCCGGGACAGTCTTAACCTACGAGCAGTACTTC
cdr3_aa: CASISAGTVLTYEQYF

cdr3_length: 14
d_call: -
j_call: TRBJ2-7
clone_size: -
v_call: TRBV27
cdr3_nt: TGTGCCAGCAAACAGGGAAGGGAGTCCTACGAGCAGTACTTC
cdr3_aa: CASKQGRESYEQYF

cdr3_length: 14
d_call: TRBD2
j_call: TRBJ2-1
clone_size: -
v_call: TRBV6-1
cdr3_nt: TGTGCCAGCAGTACCTCCGGGACTAGCGTCGAGCAGTTCTTC
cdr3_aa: CASSTSGTSVEQFF

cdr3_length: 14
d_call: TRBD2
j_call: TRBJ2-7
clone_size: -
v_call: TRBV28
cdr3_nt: TGTGCCAGCAGTCCGGGAGGGCGCCTGTACGAGCAGTACTTC
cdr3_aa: CASSPGGRLYEQYF

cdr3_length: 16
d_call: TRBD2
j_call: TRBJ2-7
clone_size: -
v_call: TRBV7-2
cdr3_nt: TGTGCCAGCAGCCCCGGGCTAGCGGGAAATTCCTACGAGCAGTACTTC
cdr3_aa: CASSPGLAGNSYEQYF

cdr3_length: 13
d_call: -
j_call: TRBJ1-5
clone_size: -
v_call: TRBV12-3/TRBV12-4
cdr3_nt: TGTGCCAGCAGTTTTACGGGCAATCAGCCCCAGCATTTT
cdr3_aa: CASSFTGNQPQHF

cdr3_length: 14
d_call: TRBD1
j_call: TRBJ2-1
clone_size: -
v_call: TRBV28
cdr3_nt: TGTGCCAGCTGGGCGGGACAGGAGTACAATGAGCAGTTCTTC
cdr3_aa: CASWAGQEYNEQFF

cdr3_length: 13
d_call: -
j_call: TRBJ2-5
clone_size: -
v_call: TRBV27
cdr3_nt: TGTGCCAGCCGGAGGTTGCGGCAAGAGACCCAGTACTTC
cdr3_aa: CASRRLRQETQYF

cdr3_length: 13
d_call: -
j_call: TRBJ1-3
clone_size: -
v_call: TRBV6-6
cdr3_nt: TGTGCCAGCGAAGGACACTCTGGAAACACCATATATTTT
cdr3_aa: CASEGHSGNTIYF

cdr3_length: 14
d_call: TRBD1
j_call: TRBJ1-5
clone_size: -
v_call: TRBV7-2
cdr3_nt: TGTGCCAGCAGCTCCGGGACAGGGGTTCTACCCCAGCATTTT
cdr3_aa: CASSSGTGVLPQHF

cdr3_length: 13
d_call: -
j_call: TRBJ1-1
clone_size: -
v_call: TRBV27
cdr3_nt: TGTGCCAGCAGTCCCCGGCCCCATCTGAGGGCTTTCTTT
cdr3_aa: CASSPRPHLRAFF

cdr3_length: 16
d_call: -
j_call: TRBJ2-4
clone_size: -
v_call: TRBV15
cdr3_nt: TGTGCCACCAGCAGAGTCCCCGGGGAGACCAAAAACATTCAGTACTTC
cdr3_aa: CATSRVPGETKNIQYF

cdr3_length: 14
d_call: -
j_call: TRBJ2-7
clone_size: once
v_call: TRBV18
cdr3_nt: TGTGCCAGCTCCCCAGGAGGCGGAGCCTACGAGCAGTACTTC
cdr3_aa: CASSPGGGAYEQYF

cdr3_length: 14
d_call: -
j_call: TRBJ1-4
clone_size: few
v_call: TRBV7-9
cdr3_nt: TGTGCCAGCAGCTTAGGTATGAGCTCGGGAAAACTGTTTTTT
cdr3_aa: CASSLGMSSGKLFF

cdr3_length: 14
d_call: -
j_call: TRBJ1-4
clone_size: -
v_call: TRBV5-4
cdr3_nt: TGTGCCAGCAGCTTGAACTCTCTTAATGAAAAACTGTTTTTT
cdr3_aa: CASSLNSLNEKLFF

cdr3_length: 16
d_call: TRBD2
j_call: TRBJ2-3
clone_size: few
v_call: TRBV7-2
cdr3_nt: TGTGCCAGCAGCTCGGGACTAGCATCGGGCACAGATACGCAGTATTTT
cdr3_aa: CASSSGLASGTDTQYF

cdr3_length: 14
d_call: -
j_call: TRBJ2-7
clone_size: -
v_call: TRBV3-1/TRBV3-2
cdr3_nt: TGTGCCAGCAGCCCGGGCGGGGACCTCTACGAGCAGTACTTC
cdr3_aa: CASSPGGDLYEQYF

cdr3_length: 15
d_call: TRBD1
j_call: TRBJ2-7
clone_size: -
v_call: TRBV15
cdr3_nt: TGTGCCACCAGCAGAGTCGCAGGGGGCGTTTCCGAGCAGTACTTC
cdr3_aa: CATSRVAGGVSEQYF

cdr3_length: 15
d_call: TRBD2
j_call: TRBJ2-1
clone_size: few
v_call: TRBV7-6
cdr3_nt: TGTGCCAGCAGCTTAGCGTTTGGGGAGGGCGGGGAGCAGTTCTTC
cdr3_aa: CASSLAFGEGGEQFF

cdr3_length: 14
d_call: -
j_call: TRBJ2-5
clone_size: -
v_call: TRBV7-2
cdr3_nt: TGTGCCAGCAGCGAGGACTGGTCCCAAGAGACCCAGTACTTC
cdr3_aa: CASSEDWSQETQYF

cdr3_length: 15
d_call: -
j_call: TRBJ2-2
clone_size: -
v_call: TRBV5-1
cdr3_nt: TGCGCCAGCAGCTTGGCTAGTTCGGGCACCGGGGAGCTGTTTTTT
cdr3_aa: CASSLASSGTGELFF

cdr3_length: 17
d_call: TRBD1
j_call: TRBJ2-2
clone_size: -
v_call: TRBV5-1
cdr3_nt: TGCGCCAGCAGCGCCCCCAGGACAGGGACGAGCACCGGGGAGCTGTTTTTT
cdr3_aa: CASSAPRTGTSTGELFF

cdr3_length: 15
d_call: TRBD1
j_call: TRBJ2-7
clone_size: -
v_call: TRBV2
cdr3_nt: TGTGCTAACCGTCCCCGGGACAGGGCCTCCTACGAGCAGTACTTC
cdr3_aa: CANRPRDRASYEQYF

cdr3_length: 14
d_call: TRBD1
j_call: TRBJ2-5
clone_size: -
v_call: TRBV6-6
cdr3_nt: TGTGCCAGCAGTTACCCAGGACAGGGGGAGACCCAGTACTTC
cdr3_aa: CASSYPGQGETQYF

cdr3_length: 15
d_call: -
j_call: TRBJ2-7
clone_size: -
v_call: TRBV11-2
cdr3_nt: TGTGCCAGCAGCTTAAGATCGGGGTCATCCTACGAGCAGTACTTC
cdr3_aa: CASSLRSGSSYEQYF

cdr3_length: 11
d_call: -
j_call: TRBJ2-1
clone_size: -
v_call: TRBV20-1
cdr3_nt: TGCAGTGCTAGAGTATCTGTTGAGCAGTTCTTC
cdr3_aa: CSARVSVEQFF

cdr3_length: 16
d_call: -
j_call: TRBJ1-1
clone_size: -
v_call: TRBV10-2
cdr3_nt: TGCGCCAGCAGTGAGAACCCGGGGGGCGCGTTGGGGAAAGCTTTCTTT
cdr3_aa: CASSENPGGALGKAFF

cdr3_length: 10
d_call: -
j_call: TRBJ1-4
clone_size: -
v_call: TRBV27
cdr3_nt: TGTGCCTCCGCCGGGTTGAGTCTGTTTTTT
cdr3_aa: CASAGLSLFF

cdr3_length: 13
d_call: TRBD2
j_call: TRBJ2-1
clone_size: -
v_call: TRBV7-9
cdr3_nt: TGTGCCAGCAGCTCTAGCGGGAGGTTTGAGCAGTTCTTC
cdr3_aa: CASSSSGRFEQFF

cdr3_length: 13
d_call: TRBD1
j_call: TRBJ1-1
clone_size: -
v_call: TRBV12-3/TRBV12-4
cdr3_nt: TGTGCCAGCATGCAGACAGGGGGCACTGAAGCTTTCTTT
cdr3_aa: CASMQTGGTEAFF

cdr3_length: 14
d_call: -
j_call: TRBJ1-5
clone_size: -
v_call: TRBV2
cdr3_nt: TGTGCCAGCAGGGAGAGTAATATCAATCAGCCCCAGCATTTT
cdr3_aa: CASRESNINQPQHF

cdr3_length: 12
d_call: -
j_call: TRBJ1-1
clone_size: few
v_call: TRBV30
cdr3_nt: TGTGCCTGGAGTCTTCGAGCGTCCGTAGCTTTCTTT
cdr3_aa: CAWSLRASVAFF

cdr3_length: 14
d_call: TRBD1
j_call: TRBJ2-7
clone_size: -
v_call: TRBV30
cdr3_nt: TGTGCCTGGAAACCGGGACAGGGGGCCTACGAGCAGTACTTC
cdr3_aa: CAWKPGQGAYEQYF

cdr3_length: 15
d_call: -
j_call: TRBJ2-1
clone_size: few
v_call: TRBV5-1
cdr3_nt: TGCGCCAGCCGGTTTTGGGGGGATTCCTACAATGAGCAGTTCTTC
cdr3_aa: CASRFWGDSYNEQFF

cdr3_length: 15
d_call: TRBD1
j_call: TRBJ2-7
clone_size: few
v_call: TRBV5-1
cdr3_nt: TGCGCCAGCAGCTTCGGACAGGCCGTCTCCTACGAGCAGTACTTC
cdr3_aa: CASSFGQAVSYEQYF

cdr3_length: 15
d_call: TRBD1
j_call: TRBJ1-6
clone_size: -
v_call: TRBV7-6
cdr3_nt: TGTGCCAGCAGCCAGGACAGGGGGGGTCTAGCACCCCTCCACTTT
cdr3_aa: CASSQDRGGLAPLHF

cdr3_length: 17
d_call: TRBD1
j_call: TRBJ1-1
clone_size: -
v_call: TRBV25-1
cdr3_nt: TGTGCCAGCAGTGAATTGGGGACAGGGAGATTGAACACTGAAGCTTTCTTT
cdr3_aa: CASSELGTGRLNTEAFF

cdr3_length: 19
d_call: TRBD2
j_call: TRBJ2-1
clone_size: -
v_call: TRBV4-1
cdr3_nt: TGCGCCAGCAGCCAAGTACTGAGTGCTAGCGGGAGTACCTACAATGAGCAGTTCTTC
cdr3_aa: CASSQVLSASGSTYNEQFF

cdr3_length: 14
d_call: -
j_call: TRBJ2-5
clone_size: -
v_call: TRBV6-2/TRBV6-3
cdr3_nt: TGTGCCAGCAGTTACTCGACTACCGCGGGGACCCAGTACTTC
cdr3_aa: CASSYSTTAGTQYF